The 15 T cell receptor beta chains presented below share a single source sample, sequenced in a study of response to subunit inactivated influenza vaccine. TCRdb ran MiXCR on the RT-PCR reads and lists one entry per CDR3 protein. This sample has about 570,000 distinct CDR3 sequences, with approximately 10% found just once. These data were also filed under a second study, of T cells expressing NK-cell markers. From that second work: UMI-tagged 5'RACE template switching yielded the TCR beta cDNA.

Sequenced here: PBMCs from blood, sampled on the day of vaccination. Every receptor here comes from a middle-aged man who received an inactivated influenza vaccine.

The chain recombines TRBV7-2 with TRBJ2-3; D not resolved. Per germline, CDR1 SGHTA and CDR2 FQGNSA. The CDR3 is 14 residues long. Trimming took off 3 bases at V and 4 bases at J, with 11 bases between the two ends. The CDR3 loop reads CASSFSWGADTQYF. CDR3 DNA sequence: TGTGCCAGCAGCTTTTCCTGGGGTGCAGATACGCAGTATTTT.

V gene TRBV28 combines with J gene TRBJ2-1; 7 bases match TRBD2. V lost 5 bases to trimming and J lost 6 bases; unmatched junction nucleotides: 13. Germline CDR1 reads MDHEN; CDR2 reads SYDVKM. The length of the CDR3 is 16 residues. This CDR3 is CASSPPGLVGRNEQFF. The CDR3 coding sequence is TGTGCCAGCAGTCCCCCCGGACTAGTCGGCCGCAATGAGCAGTTCTTC.

V and J are TRBV9 and TRBJ1-2; 9 bases map to TRBD1. CDR3 size: 13 residues. V trimming: 4 bases; J trimming: 8 bases; junction bases outside the gene matches: 6. Germline CDR1 reads SGDLS; CDR2 reads YYNGEE. The CDR3 DNA reads as TGTGCCAGCAGCTCCACAGGGGGCGAAGGCTACACCTTC. Its translation: CASSSTGGEGYTF.

The chain couples TRBV7-2 to TRBJ2-2, with D tentatively TRBD1 (6 bases). V lost 5 bases, J lost 2 bases, and 15 bases lay in between. CDR3 length: 16 amino acids. CDR1 is SGHTA and CDR2 is FQGNSA in the germline V gene. The CDR3 region is CASSQTGRVNTGELFF. The CDR3 DNA is TGTGCCAGCAGCCAAACAGGGCGAGTAAACACCGGGGAGCTGTTTTTT.

This chain connects TRBV6-2 or TRBV6-3 to TRBJ2-7, with TRBD1 as a possible D gene (6 bases). Germline V gene lookup returns CDR1 MNHEY and CDR2 SVGEGT. V was trimmed by 2 bases and J by 3 bases, leaving 8 bases between them. The CDR3 has 13 residues. The CDR3 sequence is CASSYRDNYEQYF. In nucleotides, the CDR3 is TGTGCCAGCAGTTACCGGGACAACTACGAGCAGTACTTC.

This clonotype was picked up a small number of times. The chain carries TRBV6-2 or TRBV6-3 and TRBJ2-3; 9 bases are a match to TRBD2. The CDR3 length is 12 residues. From germline, CDR1 is MNHEY and CDR2 SVGEGT. DNA for the CDR3: TGTGGAACTAGCGGGCCCACAGATACGCAGTATTTT. It translates to CGTSGPTDTQYF.

This chain joins TRBV4-2 and TRBJ1-4, with 7 bases identical to TRBD1. Germline V gene data show CDR1 as LGHNA and CDR2 as YNFKEQ. This CDR3 is 15 amino acids long. The junction had 5 bases not matched to a gene; V was cut back by 1 base and J by 6 bases. DNA of the CDR3: TGTGCCAGCAGCCAAGGGCCAACAGGGGATGAAAAACTGTTTTTT. Translation gives CASSQGPTGDEKLFF.

Only a few counts were recorded for this clonotype. The chain uses TRBV19 and TRBJ2-2, with D uncertain. The V gene's germline CDR1 is LNHDA and CDR2 SQIVND (reference sequence). The V end was cut by 5 bases, the J end by 7 bases, with 11 bases between. This CDR3 has 13 amino acids. In DNA form, the CDR3 reads TGTGCCAGTAGTGCGTTAGGGATCGGGGAGCTGTTTTTT. Translation gives CASSALGIGELFF.

This clonotype appeared a few times. This chain connects TRBV28 to TRBJ1-2; 11 positions match TRBD1. Germline V CDR1 and CDR2: MDHEN, SYDVKM. The trim removed 8 bases at V and 5 bases at J, leaving 10 bases unmatched. This CDR3 spans 15 amino acids. The CDR3 sequence: CASSRTGGGEYGYTF. The CDR3 DNA sequence: TGTGCCAGCTCCCGGACAGGGGGCGGCGAGTATGGCTACACCTTC.

This clonotype was seen many times. The chain carries TRBV6-5 and TRBJ2-7, with 8 bases matching TRBD2. Looked up from germline, CDR1 is MNHEY and CDR2 is SVGAGI. CDR3 size: 15 residues. The ends lost 3 bases at V and 7 bases at J; junction bases unmatched: 11. CDR3 loop: CASSYSPLREGEQYF. The CDR3 DNA sequence: TGTGCCAGCAGTTATTCCCCGCTCCGGGAGGGAGAGCAGTACTTC.

V usage is TRBV5-8 and J usage is TRBJ1-5, with 9 bases that match TRBD1. Germline assignment: CDR1 SGHTS and CDR2 YDEGEE. V shed 3 bases, J shed 7 bases, and the junction held 5 bases outside the gene matches. The CDR3 length is 14 residues. CDR3 region: CASSWTGVGQPQHF. DNA of the CDR3: TGTGCCAGCAGCTGGACAGGGGTTGGACAGCCCCAGCATTTT.

The gene calls are TRBV2 and TRBJ2-7; 12 nucleotides agree with TRBD1. The germline V gene encodes CDR1 SNHLY and CDR2 FYNNEI. This CDR3 has 14 residues. Germline trimming cut 7 bases from V and 4 bases from J; bases unmatched to any gene: 5. The CDR3 region has the DNA TGTGCCAGCACCGGGACAGGGGGCGAGTACGAGCAGTACTTC. Its protein is CASTGTGGEYEQYF.

The chain joins TRBV20-1 to TRBJ2-1; D perhaps matches TRBD2 (7 bases). Trimming removed 3 bases from V and 9 bases from J, with 18 bases in between. The CDR3 sequence is 14 residues long. Germline assignment: CDR1 DFQATT and CDR2 SNEGSKA (reference sequence). The CDR3 DNA follows: TGCAGTGCTAGCCAGACAGGCGGGGGCGGTGAGCAGTTCTTC. As protein: CSASQTGGGGEQFF.

This chain uses TRBV28 with TRBJ2-1, with 8 positions matching TRBD2. Germline loops: CDR1 MDHEN, CDR2 SYDVKM. The CDR3 covers 15 residues. Trimming at V came to 7 bases and at J to 4 bases, leaving 9 bases not matched to a gene. Written as DNA, the CDR3 is TGTGCCAGCAAGATACGGGGGGGGGCGTACAATGAGCAGTTCTTC. Its translation is CASKIRGGAYNEQFF.

This clonotype was found a few times. The gene calls are TRBV20-1 and TRBJ2-1, with 11 bases identical to TRBD2. J was trimmed by 8 bases and V by 5 bases; bases with no gene match: 8. The germline gives CDR1 DFQATT, CDR2 SNEGSKA (reference sequence). This CDR3 has 14 amino acids. The CDR3 region is CSAEASGGWHEQFF. The CDR3 nucleotides read TGCAGTGCTGAGGCTAGCGGGGGGTGGCATGAGCAGTTCTTC.